Listed below are T cell receptor beta chains from one sample, sequenced in a study of blood T cell repertoires in COVID-19. Method: immunoSEQ multiplex PCR; TCRdb's copy keeps in-frame clones and lacks some. The table lists about 240,000 clones, more than 75% of them singletons. Sample: PBMCs or T cells enriched from blood (not recorded which). The receptors derive from a woman between 40 and 50 years old with acute COVID-19. Each CDR3 is given with its conserved first and last residue. A D gene is named only where the DNA matches it firmly. The size entry is marked missing in some rows and otherwise reads once, few, many or a size class.

cdr3_aa cdr3_nt clone_size v_call d_call j_call cdr3_length
CSASQNRVNTEAFF TGCAGTGCTAGTCAGAACAGGGTGAACACTGAAGCTTTCTTT - TRBV20-1 - TRBJ1-1 14
CASGSGVGTYEQYF TGTGCCAGCGGGTCCGGTGTCGGGACCTACGAGCAGTACTTC - TRBV6-5 - TRBJ2-7 14
CASSDTSGDYNEQFF TGTGCCAGCAGCGATACTAGCGGAGACTACAATGAGCAGTTCTTC - TRBV11-2 TRBD2 TRBJ2-1 15
CASSQDISDEQFF TGTGCCAGCAGCCAAGATATTAGCGATGAGCAGTTCTTC many TRBV14 - TRBJ2-1 13
CASSFFGQGNSGANVLTF TGCGCCAGCAGCTTTTTTGGACAGGGGAACTCTGGGGCCAACGTCCTGACTTTC few TRBV5-1 TRBD1 TRBJ2-6 18
CASSYRGNYGYTF TGTGCCAGCAGTTATCGGGGGAACTATGGCTACACCTTC - TRBV27 - TRBJ1-2 13
CATGGGRSGYTF TGTGCCACTGGGGGCGGTAGGAGTGGCTACACCTTC - TRBV25-1 - TRBJ1-2 12
CASTRFSRDTEAFF TGTGCCAGTACCCGGTTTTCGAGGGACACTGAAGCTTTCTTT - TRBV19 - TRBJ1-1 14
CASSLLGQGQETQYF TGTGCCAGCAGCTTACTTGGACAGGGCCAAGAGACCCAGTACTTC - TRBV7-9 TRBD1 TRBJ2-5 15
CASSLSASGYYNEQFF TGTGCCAGCAGCTTATCAGCTAGCGGGTACTACAATGAGCAGTTCTTC - TRBV11-3 TRBD2 TRBJ2-1 16
CAWNIGNTIYF TGTGCCTGGAACATCGGAAACACCATATATTTT - TRBV30 - TRBJ1-3 11
CASRSGRRTPVPRWTDTQYF TGTGCAAGTCGCTCAGGGCGGCGGACACCTGTCCCCCGATGGACAGATACGCAGTATTTT - TRBV12-2 - TRBJ2-3 20
CASSLLGGQETQYF TGTGCCAGCAGCTTGCTGGGAGGACAAGAGACCCAGTACTTC - TRBV5-6 - TRBJ2-5 14
CASFREGSYNEQFF TGTGCCAGCTTCAGGGAGGGGTCCTACAATGAGCAGTTCTTC - TRBV2 TRBD2 TRBJ2-1 14
CASSEASGRSSYNEQFF TGTGCCAGCAGTGAAGCAAGCGGGAGGAGCTCCTACAATGAGCAGTTCTTC - TRBV25-1 TRBD2 TRBJ2-1 17
CASSRNRVSGNTIYF TGTGCCAGCAGCCGGAACAGAGTCTCTGGAAACACCATATATTTT - TRBV14 - TRBJ1-3 15
CASSQDLYGYTF TGTGCCAGCAGCCAAGACCTCTATGGCTACACCTTC - TRBV3-1/TRBV3-2 - TRBJ1-2 12
CASSTALRGETQYF TGTGCCAGCAGTACTGCCCTCAGGGGTGAGACCCAGTACTTC - TRBV27 - TRBJ2-5 14
CASSEAGRFGTEAFF TGTGCCAGCAGTGAAGCTGGGAGGTTCGGCACTGAAGCTTTCTTT few TRBV6-1 - TRBJ1-1 15
CASRRDSLQETQYF TGTGCCAGCAGACGGGACAGCCTACAAGAGACCCAGTACTTC - TRBV7-3 TRBD1 TRBJ2-5 14
CASSLAGTGRMNTEAFF TGCGCCAGCAGCTTGGCCGGCACGGGGAGAATGAACACTGAAGCTTTCTTT - TRBV5-1 - TRBJ1-1 17
CSVALPSASSYEQYF TGCAGCGTGGCTCTTCCTAGCGCTAGCTCCTACGAGCAGTACTTC few TRBV29-1 - TRBJ2-7 15
CASKYVPGQNTEAFF TGCGCCAGCAAGTACGTACCGGGACAGAACACTGAAGCTTTCTTT - TRBV4-1 - TRBJ1-1 15
CASRTGTYDNEQFF TGTGCCAGCAGAACCGGGACTTATGACAATGAGCAGTTCTTC - TRBV2 - TRBJ2-1 14
CASSITGQDNTEAFF TGTGCCAGTAGTATAACCGGACAGGACAACACTGAAGCTTTCTTT - TRBV19 TRBD1 TRBJ1-1 15